This T cell receptor (beta chain) is drawn from a study of cytomegalovirus exposure and HLA in healthy donors. CDR1 and CDR2 (germline): MNHEY, SMNVEV (reference sequence). The CDR3 spans 14 residues. The V and J ends lost 4 bases and 4 bases, in that order; junction bases with no gene match: 6. Primers for the PCR totalled 60 Vbeta and 13 Jbeta. The data were produced by immunoSEQ multiplex PCR, yet TCRdb's version contains in-frame clones alone and is incomplete. The repertoire holds more than 65,000 clones, approximately 80% seen once, with around 2.9% in the top ten. The sample was PBMCs. This receptor was identified in a man between 35 and 55 years old in good health and CMV-seronegative. V is TRBV27 and J is TRBJ1-2, with 7 bases that match TRBD1. CDR3 DNA: TGTGCCAGCAGTTACCAGGGACAGAGCTATGGCTACACCTTC. Encoded protein: CASSYQGQSYGYTF.